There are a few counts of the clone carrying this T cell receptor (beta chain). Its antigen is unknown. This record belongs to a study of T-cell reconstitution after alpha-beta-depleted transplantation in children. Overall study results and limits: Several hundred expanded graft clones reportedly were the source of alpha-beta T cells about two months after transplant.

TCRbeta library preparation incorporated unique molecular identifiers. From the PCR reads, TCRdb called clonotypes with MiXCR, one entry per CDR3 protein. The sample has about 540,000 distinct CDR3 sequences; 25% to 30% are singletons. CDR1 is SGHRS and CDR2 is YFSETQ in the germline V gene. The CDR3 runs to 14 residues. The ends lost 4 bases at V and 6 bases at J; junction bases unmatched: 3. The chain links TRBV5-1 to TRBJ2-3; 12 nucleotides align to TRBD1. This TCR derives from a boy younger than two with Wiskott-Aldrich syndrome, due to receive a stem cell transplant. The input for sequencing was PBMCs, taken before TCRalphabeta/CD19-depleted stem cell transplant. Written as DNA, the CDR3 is TGCGCCAGCAGCCGGGACAGGGGGCGGGATACGCAGTATTTT. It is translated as CASSRDRGRDTQYF. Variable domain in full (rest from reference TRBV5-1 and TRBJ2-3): KAGVTQTPRYLIKTRGQQVTLSCSPISGHRSVSWYQQTPGQGLQFLFEYFSETQRNKGNFPGRFSGRQFSNSRSEMNVSTLELGDSALYLCASSRDRGRDTQYFGPGTRLTVL.